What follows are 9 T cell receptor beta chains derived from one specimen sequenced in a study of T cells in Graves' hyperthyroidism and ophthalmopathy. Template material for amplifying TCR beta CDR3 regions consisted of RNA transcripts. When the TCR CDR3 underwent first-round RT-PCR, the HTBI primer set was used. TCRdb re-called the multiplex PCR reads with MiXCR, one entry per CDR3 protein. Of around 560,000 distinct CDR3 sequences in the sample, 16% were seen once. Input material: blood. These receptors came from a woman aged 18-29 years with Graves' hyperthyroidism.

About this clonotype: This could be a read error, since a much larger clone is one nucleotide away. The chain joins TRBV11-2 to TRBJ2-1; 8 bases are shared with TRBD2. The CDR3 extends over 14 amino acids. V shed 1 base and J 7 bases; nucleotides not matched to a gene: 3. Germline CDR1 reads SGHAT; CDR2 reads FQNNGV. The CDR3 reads CASSLGGGRNEQFF. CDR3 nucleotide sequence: TGTGCCAGCAGCTTAGGGGGCGGGAGGAATGAGCAGTTCTTC.

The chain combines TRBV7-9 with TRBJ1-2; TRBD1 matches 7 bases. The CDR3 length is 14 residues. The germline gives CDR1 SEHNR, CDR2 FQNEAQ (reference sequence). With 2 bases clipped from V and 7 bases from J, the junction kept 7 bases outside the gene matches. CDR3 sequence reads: CASSLNRGLGGYTF. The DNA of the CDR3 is TGTGCCAGCAGCTTAAACAGGGGTCTAGGTGGCTACACCTTC.

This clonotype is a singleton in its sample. The CDR3 DNA reads TGTGCCAGCAGCGCCGGGACAAGGCCTTCACCCCTCCACTTT. This codes for CASSAGTRPSPLHF. The genes are TRBV12-3 or TRBV12-4 and TRBJ1-6; D perhaps matches TRBD1 (6 bases). The length of the CDR3 is 14 residues. Trimming took off 6 bases at V and 9 bases at J, with 15 bases between the two ends.

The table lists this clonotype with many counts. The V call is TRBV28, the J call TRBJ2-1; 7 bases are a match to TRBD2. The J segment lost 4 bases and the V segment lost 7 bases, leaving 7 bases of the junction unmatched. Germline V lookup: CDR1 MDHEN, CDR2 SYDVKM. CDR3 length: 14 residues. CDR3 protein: CASTLTSTYNEQFF. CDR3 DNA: TGTGCCAGCACTTTGACTAGCACGTACAATGAGCAGTTCTTC.

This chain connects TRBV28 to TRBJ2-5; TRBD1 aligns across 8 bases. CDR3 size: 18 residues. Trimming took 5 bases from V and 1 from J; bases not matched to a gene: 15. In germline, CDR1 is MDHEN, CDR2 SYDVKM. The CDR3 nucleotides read TGTGCCAGCAGTGGACCCTCGGACAGGGAAAGTAGCCAAGAGACCCAGTACTTC. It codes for CASSGPSDRESSQETQYF.

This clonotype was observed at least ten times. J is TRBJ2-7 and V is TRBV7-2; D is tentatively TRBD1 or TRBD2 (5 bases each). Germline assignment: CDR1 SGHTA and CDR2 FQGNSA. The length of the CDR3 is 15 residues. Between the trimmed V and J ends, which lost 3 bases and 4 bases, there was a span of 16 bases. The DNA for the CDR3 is TGTGCCAGCAGCTTCCGGGGCCCAGGGATATACGAGCAGTACTTC. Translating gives CASSFRGPGIYEQYF.

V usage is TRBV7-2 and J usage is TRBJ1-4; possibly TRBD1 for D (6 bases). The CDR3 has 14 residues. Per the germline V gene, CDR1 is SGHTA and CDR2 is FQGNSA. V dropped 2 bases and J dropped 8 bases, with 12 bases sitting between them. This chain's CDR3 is CASSLPGVREKLFF. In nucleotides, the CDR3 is TGTGCCAGCAGCTTACCAGGGGTGAGAGAAAAACTGTTTTTT.

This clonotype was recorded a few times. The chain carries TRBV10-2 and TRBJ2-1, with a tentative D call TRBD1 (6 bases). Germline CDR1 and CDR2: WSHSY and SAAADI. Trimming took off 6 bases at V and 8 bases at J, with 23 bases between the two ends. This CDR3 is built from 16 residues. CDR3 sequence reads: CASSLKGVSAGDEQFF. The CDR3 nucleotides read TGCGCCAGCAGCCTAAAGGGGGTCAGCGCGGGCGATGAGCAGTTCTTC.

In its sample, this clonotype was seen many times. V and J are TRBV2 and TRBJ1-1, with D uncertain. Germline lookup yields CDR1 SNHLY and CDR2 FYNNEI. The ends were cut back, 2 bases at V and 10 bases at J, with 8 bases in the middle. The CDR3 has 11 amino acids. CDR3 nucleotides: TGTGCCAGCAGTGAAACCGACGGAGCTTTCTTT. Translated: CASSETDGAFF.